This T cell receptor (beta chain) emerged from a study of blood T cell repertoires in COVID-19. Study details: COVID-19 samples from acute and convalescent phases originated in the United States, Italy and Spain.

In the authors' workflow: Amplification with reference gene primers provided the estimates of nucleated cell counts. Measured with immunoSEQ multiplex PCR; TCRdb has only the in-frame clones, and not every one. That table gives V, J and clone size, and the DNA gave D and trimming. Here the sample spans more than 150,000 clones, approximately 87% being singletons. The material sequenced was peripheral blood. The sequence was obtained from a man between 65 and 85 years old with active or convalescent COVID-19.

The CDR3 region has the DNA TGCGCCAGCAGCTTGGCCCGGAACAGGGGGAATGAGCAGTTCTTC. Encoded protein: CASSLARNRGNEQFF. This chain links TRBV5-1 with TRBJ2-1, with 8 bases identical to TRBD1. The CDR3 totals 15 residues. V shed 0 bases, J shed 7 bases, and the junction held 6 bases outside the gene matches. Germline-derived CDR1 and CDR2 are SGHRS and YFSETQ.